Given below is one T cell receptor (delta chain) in context. The antigen is not known. Given a far larger clone just one base away, this is likely a sequencing read error. This sample was included in a study of DNA immune sequencing with unique molecular identifiers. Study background: Genomic DNA came from γδ T cells magnetically enriched from buffy coats. Fluorescence-activated cell sorting enriched γδ T cells from PBMC. Approximately 92 ng enriched γδ T-cell DNA was sequenced versus approximately 1 ug non-enriched DNA. Overall study results and limits: TRDV2 paired with TRDJ1 was the most common TRD rearrangement among healthy donor clonotypes.

A 32-plex genomic DNA assay used primers for all 8 TRDV and 4 TRDJ genes. A 12-nucleotide UMI was added during roughly 3 barcoding PCR cycles before adapter PCR. TCRdb re-called clones from the multiplex PCR reads using CATT. The data hold 2,000 to 2,500 delta-chain clones, with roughly 13% observed a single time. The CDR3 runs 18 residues. Germline V CDR1 and CDR2: GEAIGNYY, EKD. The material sequenced was gamma-delta T cells enriched from blood buffy coat, or unenriched PBMCs (not recorded which). The TCR was taken from a human donor in good health. The genes are TRDV2 and TRDJ1; TRDD3 aligns across 7 bases. The CDR3 nucleotides are TGTGCCTGTGACACCGTCGGGGGGATCCCAATGAGTACCGATAATCTCATCTTT. Protein sequence: CACDTVGGIPMSTDNLIF.